The rows below give T cell receptor beta chains drawn from one sample of a study of cytomegalovirus exposure and HLA in healthy donors. Profiling relied on immunoSEQ multiplex PCR, and the TCRdb table lists in-frame clones only, not all of them. The sample includes 90,000 or so clones, about 78% of them seen just once. Input material: PBMCs. The receptor source for this set is a woman aged 40 to 50 in good health and CMV-seronegative. CDR3s include the opening cysteine and the closing phenylalanine or tryptophan. Size tells how often a clone was seen (once, few, many) or the class of an expanded clone, and some rows leave it out.

V: TRBV7-6; size: NA; length: 16; CDR3: CASSLVNWGDRGVQYF
V: TRBV20-1; size: NA; length: 11; CDR3: CSATSPDTQYF
V: TRBV11-2; size: NA; length: 16; CDR3: CASSSHSGRAEDTQYF
V: TRBV10-3; size: NA; length: 14; CDR3: CATADSISSDTIYF
V: TRBV7-8; size: NA; length: 15; CDR3: CASSLNGQSNQPQHF
V: TRBV7-9; size: NA; length: 15; CDR3: CASSLGRGDNTEAFF
V: TRBV4-1; size: NA; length: 16; CDR3: CASSQVGTSGLYEQYF
V: TRBV30; size: NA; length: 13; CDR3: CAWSVGGNQPQHF
V: TRBV30; size: once; length: 14; CDR3: CAWANGFGDQPQHF
V: TRBV9; size: NA; length: 17; CDR3: CASSVSSSGEPYYEQYF
V: TRBV9; size: NA; length: 15; CDR3: CASSVSGRSGGELFF
V: TRBV28; size: once; length: 13; CDR3: CASMAGGSEKLFF
V: TRBV18; size: NA; length: 18; CDR3: CASSPKIGSGRTRLEQYF
V: TRBV27; size: NA; length: 12; CDR3: CASSLGTGTLHF
V: TRBV6-1; size: NA; length: 18; CDR3: CASSENWGGGESTDTQYF
V: TRBV7-2; size: NA; length: 13; CDR3: CASSALHREKLFF
V: TRBV10-3; size: few; length: 15; CDR3: CAISALQVQNTEAFF
V: TRBV2; size: NA; length: 19; CDR3: CASSATGTRRVGGNYEQYF
V: TRBV7-8; size: NA; length: 21; CDR3: CASSLVGGPRGGRASYNEQFF
V: TRBV27; size: NA; length: 15; CDR3: CASSFVTQGVGELFF
V: TRBV30; size: NA; length: 14; CDR3: CAWRGGTPTYEQYF
V: TRBV10-1; size: NA; length: 12; CDR3: CASSRSPGEQYF
V: TRBV27; size: NA; length: 14; CDR3: CASSLGDSLYEQYF
V: TRBV18; size: once; length: 12; CDR3: CASSPEREVQYF
V: TRBV5-1; size: few; length: 17; CDR3: CASSFGGTGGVNTEAFF
V: TRBV5-1; size: NA; length: 14; CDR3: CASSRVRGGEKLFF
V: TRBV6-6; size: NA; length: 12; CDR3: CASSYSGGEQYF
V: TRBV5-1; size: once; length: 14; CDR3: CASSLQGQNHEQYF
V: TRBV28; size: NA; length: 16; CDR3: CASSLTKGAAGNTIYF
V: TRBV16; size: NA; length: 16; CDR3: CASSQSVDVGPYEQYF
V: TRBV7-2; size: NA; length: 16; CDR3: CASSLAVGVRAGELFF
V: TRBV28; size: NA; length: 18; CDR3: CASSSATSGRALTDTQYF
V: TRBV6-5; size: NA; length: 16; CDR3: CASSSTGASSYNEQFF
V: TRBV6-1; size: NA; length: 12; CDR3: CASIGGSYEQYF
V: TRBV10-3; size: few; length: 12; CDR3: CAIRDRGETQYF
V: TRBV10-3; size: NA; length: 17; CDR3: CAISEGTGQTATGELFF
V: TRBV9; size: NA; length: 15; CDR3: CASSARDRNTGELFF
V: TRBV10-2; size: NA; length: 14; CDR3: CATGWGGTGDTQYF
V: TRBV6-1; size: NA; length: 16; CDR3: CASSEPGGLSNQPQHF
V: TRBV5-6; size: NA; length: 13; CDR3: CASSFVRAYEQYF
V: TRBV6-1; size: NA; length: 17; CDR3: CASSAPGQRISNQPQHF
V: TRBV7-2; size: NA; length: 16; CDR3: CASSSWTGHGDYGYTF
V: TRBV7-3; size: NA; length: 16; CDR3: CASSSRLAGEGDEQFF
V: TRBV19; size: NA; length: 13; CDR3: CASSIQGVDTQYF
V: TRBV14; size: NA; length: 17; CDR3: CASSLLSSLSGANVLTF
V: TRBV28; size: few; length: 16; CDR3: CASSFHLLGGEDTQYF
V: TRBV28; size: once; length: 12; CDR3: CASRTGQSEAFF
V: TRBV6-1; size: NA; length: 15; CDR3: CASCAGGRGNQPQHF
V: TRBV28; size: NA; length: 15; CDR3: CASSPPLGPSDEQYF
V: TRBV7-2; size: NA; length: 16; CDR3: CASSLKGGGRNYGYTF
V: TRBV6-5; size: NA; length: 16; CDR3: CASSYSASGRFNEQFF
V: TRBV10-2; size: once; length: 13; CDR3: CASGRQGQETQYF
V: TRBV7-9; size: NA; length: 15; CDR3: CASSSGTSVGNEQFF
V: TRBV7-9; size: NA; length: 14; CDR3: CASSLEAGPQPQHF
V: TRBV2; size: few; length: 12; CDR3: CASSSEVLEQYF
V: TRBV5-1; size: few; length: 13; CDR3: CASSEGARTEAFF
V: TRBV29-1; size: once; length: 15; CDR3: CSVAKPGLGNYEQYF